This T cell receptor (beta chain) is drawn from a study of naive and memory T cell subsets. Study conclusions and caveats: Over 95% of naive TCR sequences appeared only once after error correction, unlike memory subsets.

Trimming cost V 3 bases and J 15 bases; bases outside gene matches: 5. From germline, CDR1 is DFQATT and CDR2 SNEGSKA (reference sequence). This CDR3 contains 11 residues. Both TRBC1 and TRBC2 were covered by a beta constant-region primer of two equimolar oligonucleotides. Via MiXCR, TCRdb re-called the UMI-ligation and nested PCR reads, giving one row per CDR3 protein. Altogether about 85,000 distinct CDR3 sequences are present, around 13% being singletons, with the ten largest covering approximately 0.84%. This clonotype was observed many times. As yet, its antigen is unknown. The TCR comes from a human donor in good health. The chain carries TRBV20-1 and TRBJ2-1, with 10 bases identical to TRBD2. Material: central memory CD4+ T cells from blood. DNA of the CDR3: TGCAGTGCTAGTCCTAGCGGGAGTCCGTTCTTC. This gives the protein CSASPSGSPFF.